The 18 T cell receptor beta chains reported below all come from one sample, sequenced in a study of blood T cell repertoires in COVID-19. Using immunoSEQ multiplex PCR, the repertoire was profiled, and TCRdb retains in-frame clones only, with some absent. Among 95,000 to 150,000 clones, around 83% were seen once, and the ten largest hold approximately 3.9%. Sequencing was performed on PBMCs or T cells enriched from blood (not recorded which). All receptors come from a woman between 25 and 40 years old who had recovered from COVID-19.

The chain links TRBV3-1 (or the pseudogene TRBV3-2) to TRBJ2-4; maybe TRBD1 (5 bases). The V gene lost 1 base and the J gene lost 6 bases, with 10 bases spanning the gap. Germline V CDR1 and CDR2: LGHDT, YNNKEL (reference sequence). This CDR3 has 14 amino acids. The CDR3 loop is CASSQAKGVNIQYF. In DNA, the CDR3 is TGTGCCAGCAGCCAAGCGAAAGGGGTAAACATTCAGTACTTC.

The rearrangement uses TRBV5-4 and TRBJ1-3; TRBD1 is a possible D gene (5 bases). This CDR3 is 13 amino acids long. Trimming took 2 bases from V and 7 from J, leaving 10 bases between them. CDR1 SGHNT and CDR2 YYREEE come from the germline V gene (reference sequence). The CDR3 loop reads CASSLGPGNTIYF. The DNA of the CDR3 is TGTGCCAGCAGCTTAGGACCAGGGAACACCATATATTTT.

The chain joins TRBV4-2 to TRBJ1-5; 9 bases are shared with TRBD1. Germline CDR1 and CDR2: LGHNA and YNFKEQ. J lost 6 bases, V lost 2 bases, and 11 bases had no gene match. This CDR3 has 17 residues. CDR3 sequence: CASSQRIGQGSGQPQHF. CDR3 DNA sequence: TGTGCCAGCAGCCAACGAATCGGACAGGGGTCTGGTCAGCCCCAGCATTTT.

The chain has TRBV4-1 and TRBJ2-7; the match to TRBD2 covers 7 bases. V lost 3 bases and J lost 3; bases outside the gene matches: 5. Germline V gene sequence: CDR1 MGHRA, CDR2 YSYEKL. This CDR3 spans 14 amino acids. The CDR3 coding sequence is TGCGCCAGCAGCCAGCAGAGCGGGATCTACGAGCAGTACTTC. Protein product: CASSQQSGIYEQYF.

The chain has TRBV11-2 and TRBJ2-7; D remains ambiguous. The CDR3 has 12 residues. CDR1 and CDR2 (germline): SGHAT, FQNNGV. V dropped 1 base and J dropped 7 bases, with 8 bases sitting between them. The CDR3 here is CASSLAGWEQYF. The DNA of the CDR3 is TGTGCCAGCAGCTTAGCCGGGTGGGAGCAGTACTTC.

V is TRBV7-2 and J is TRBJ2-7; D is unclear. Trimming took 5 bases from V and 4 from J, leaving 21 bases between them. From germline, CDR1 is SGHTA and CDR2 FQGNSA. CDR3 size: 16 residues. The CDR3 sequence is CASSNYAGKSIYEQYF. The CDR3 DNA follows: TGTGCCAGCAGCAATTATGCTGGCAAGTCCATTTACGAGCAGTACTTC.

The chain is built from TRBV9 and TRBJ2-1; 8 positions agree with TRBD2. V lost 0 bases, J lost 3 bases, and 2 bases stayed unmatched. The germline CDR1 and CDR2 sequences are SGDLS and YYNGEE. This CDR3 region has 15 residues. The chain's CDR3 is CASSVVLAGYNEQFF. Here the CDR3 DNA reads TGTGCCAGCAGCGTAGTTCTAGCGGGCTACAATGAGCAGTTCTTC.

The chain has TRBV7-6 and TRBJ1-1; 7 bases line up with TRBD1. The CDR3 is 12 amino acids. Per germline, CDR1 SGHVS and CDR2 FNYEAQ. V lost 5 bases to trimming and J lost 7 bases; unmatched junction nucleotides: 4. In DNA, the CDR3 is TGTGCCAGCAGCCTCCAGGGGGGTGAAGCTTTCTTT. Amino acid sequence: CASSLQGGEAFF.

The chain couples TRBV4-1 to TRBJ2-4; the D is unclear. V lost 2 bases and J 1 base, leaving 12 bases between the germline ends. The germline gives CDR1 MGHRA, CDR2 YSYEKL. The CDR3 contains 16 residues. CDR3 region: CASSQPYLGAKNIQYF. In DNA form, the CDR3 reads TGCGCCAGCAGCCAACCGTACCTAGGTGCCAAAAACATTCAGTACTTC.

The chain is built from TRBV3-1 (or the pseudogene TRBV3-2) and TRBJ2-1; no reliable D call. The CDR3 totals 14 residues. The germline V and J ends were trimmed by 2 bases and 8 bases, with 13 bases remaining between them. Germline CDR1 reads LGHDT; CDR2 reads YNNKEL (reference sequence). The chain's CDR3 is CASSQPPQSDEQFF. The DNA for the CDR3 is TGTGCCAGCAGCCAACCCCCCCAAAGCGATGAGCAGTTCTTC.

The chain uses TRBV5-1 and TRBJ2-6; D is perhaps TRBD1 (5 bases). This CDR3 contains 14 residues. V dropped 4 bases and J dropped 0 bases, with 5 bases sitting between them. Germline CDR1 reads SGHRS; CDR2 reads YFSETQ. The CDR3 sequence: CASSTGSGANVLTF. CDR3 DNA: TGCGCCAGCAGCACAGGCTCTGGGGCCAACGTCCTGACTTTC.

This sequence joins TRBV5-5 and TRBJ2-7, with 12 bases aligning to TRBD1. Germline loops: CDR1 SGHKS, CDR2 YYEKEE (reference sequence). The V gene end was trimmed by 4 bases and the J gene end by 9 bases; junction bases not matched to a gene: 14. The CDR3 sequence is 16 residues long. DNA of the CDR3: TGTGCCAGCAGCATCCGTACTTACGGGACAGGGGGCCGGCAGTACTTC. It codes for CASSIRTYGTGGRQYF.

The chain carries TRBV10-3 and TRBJ2-3, with TRBD2 matching 10 bases. This CDR3 spans 14 amino acids. Per germline, CDR1 ENHRY and CDR2 SYGVKD. Trimming removed 8 bases from V and 2 bases from J; junction bases left unmatched: 4. The CDR3 loop is CAISGTSDTDTQYF. DNA of the CDR3: TGTGCCATCTCCGGGACTAGCGACACAGATACGCAGTATTTT.

V usage is TRBV3-1 (or the pseudogene TRBV3-2) and J usage is TRBJ2-1; 9 bases are a match to TRBD2. Germline V gives CDR1 LGHDT, CDR2 YNNKEL (reference sequence). Unmatched junction bases numbered 8, after V lost 3 bases and J lost 8 bases. The CDR3 runs to 15 residues. The DNA for the CDR3 is TGTGCCAGCAGCCACGGTCTAGCGGGAAAGTATGAGCAGTTCTTC. Amino acids: CASSHGLAGKYEQFF.

The V and J genes are TRBV28 and TRBJ2-7, with 7 bases fitting TRBD2. J gave up 8 bases and V 2 bases, and 12 bases lay outside the gene matches. The length of the CDR3 is 15 residues. In germline, CDR1 is MDHEN, CDR2 SYDVKM. In DNA form, the CDR3 reads TGTGCCAGCAGTTTAATTCCCGCAGGGACTACGAAGCAGTACTTC. Protein sequence: CASSLIPAGTTKQYF.

This chain connects TRBV4-1 to TRBJ1-5; 7 bases are a match to TRBD1. CDR1 and CDR2 from the germline V gene are MGHRA and YSYEKL. Trimming removed 1 base from V and 3 bases from J; junction bases left unmatched: 6. The CDR3 totals 16 residues. This chain's CDR3 is CASSQVGRGYNQPQHF. CDR3 sequence (DNA): TGCGCCAGCAGCCAAGTGGGCAGGGGGTACAATCAGCCCCAGCATTTT.

This chain connects TRBV5-4 to TRBJ2-3, with TRBD2 matching over 14 bases. This CDR3 is built from 17 residues. Per germline, CDR1 SGHNT and CDR2 YYREEE (reference sequence). The V segment lost 1 base and the J segment 5 bases; nucleotides outside the gene matches: 6. The CDR3 is CASSLLTSGRGRDTQYF. The CDR3 bases are TGTGCCAGCAGCTTGCTGACTAGCGGGAGGGGTCGAGATACGCAGTATTTT.

This clone has only one observation. The V call is TRBV30, the J call TRBJ2-5; D perhaps matches TRBD2 (5 bases). This CDR3 region has 14 residues. Trimming pared 6 bases from V and 5 bases from J, leaving 19 bases between. Germline CDR1 GTSNPN, CDR2 SVGIG (reference sequence). This CDR3 is CACTPRAGWETQYF. CDR3 nucleotide sequence: TGTGCCTGTACCCCCCGGGCGGGCTGGGAGACCCAGTACTTC.